This TCR beta chain is from a study of cytomegalovirus exposure and HLA in healthy donors listed by TCRdb under 2017. Notes on the research overall: An earlier analysis of approximately 550 of the donors reported 276 Gb of sequence data and 120 million or so unique TCR beta sequences from 150 million to 200 million T cells. The T cell repertoires of roughly 660 subjects were profiled by immunosequencing and related to cytomegalovirus serostatus. Class I and class II HLA loci were covered by the typing at four-digit resolution. A later genetic analysis used genome-wide SNP genotypes for about three fifths of the roughly 700 donors, treating that subset as a discovery cohort. About 300 gigabases of sequencing data and 78 million or so unique TCR sequences were included in an early release covering roughly 700 HLA-typed donors. Rather than using new phenotypic data, the later analysis identified candidate immune exposures from TCR beta sequences and from how often those sequences occurred across donors. Donor age, sex, ethnicity and CMV serostatus were collected together with the repertoire data. On average, roughly 240,000 unique TCR beta nucleotide sequences were sequenced per donor among a few hundred genotyped donors of the cohort, with roughly 18% of those sequences being non-productive. Along with the approximately 700-subject first cohort, a separate validation cohort of roughly 110 different subjects was used. High-throughput TCR immunosequencing, statistical association of individual TCRs with disease status, and machine learning were combined to predict cytomegalovirus infection status. Typing coverage varied by locus: roughly 629-630 donors for A, B, C, DRB1 and DQB1; more than 500 for DQA1; 606 for DPA1; roughly 470 for DPB1. Because of strong linkage in the cohort, roughly five DR-DQ haplotypes were treated as single units for association and clustering. An earlier analysis of a few hundred of the donors applied high-throughput TCR beta sequencing to assess whether each TCR beta V gene segment acted as functional or pseudogenic. The study aimed to test whether signatures of past pathogen exposure could be identified by cataloging public T cell receptors. All discovery cohort repertoires had been generated on a single sequencing platform. A later analysis re-examined previously published TCR beta repertoires from more than 650 donors and added high-resolution HLA genotyping to investigate patterns of TCR occurrence. Of the roughly 410 genotyped donors, more than 75% were placed in the genetic ancestry cluster associated with self-reported Caucasian donors.

Libraries were constructed by the immunoSEQ multiplex PCR assay. For the multiplex PCR, a mixture combining 60 forward primers for TCR Vbeta segments and 13 reverse primers for TCR Jbeta segments was used. Amplification of the CDR3 region of rearranged TCR beta genes was performed with a multiplex PCR assay on genomic DNA. The amplified TCR beta libraries were sequenced on the Illumina HiSeq System as 87-base-pair reads. Per the source publication's procedure: In a later analysis, roughly 80 million unique TCR beta chains were counted across the approximately 640 repertoires, and roughly 11 million of these chains were shared by at least two donors. To remove PCR and sequencing errors, raw reads were error-corrected and collapsed into unique sequences using a nearest-neighbor algorithm that merged closely related sequences. To assign V, D and J gene segments, CDR3 sequences were aligned to IMGT reference sequences. For a sequence to be retained, at least a six-nucleotide match to both a V gene segment and a J gene segment was required. Rearrangements were classified as productive when the CDR3 lacked stop codons and remained in frame with V and J, and all other rearrangements were classified as non-productive. Following IMGT convention, CDR3 was defined as the stretch from the second conserved V-encoded cysteine up to the conserved J-encoded phenylalanine. In an earlier analysis of just under 600 of the donors, sequences lacking an unambiguous match to a single V gene segment were excluded. An earlier analysis of several hundred of the donors classified V segments as functional when productive rearrangements were above 56.7% and as segregating when the standard deviation between donors was above 5%. A statistical classification framework was developed to diagnose cytomegalovirus status using the catalog of TCR beta chain sequences. In a later analysis, V and J genes were assigned by comparing TCR nucleotide sequences against IMGT/GENE-DB human TR gene sequences. A later analysis assigned CDR3 sequences and most-parsimonious VDJ recombination scenarios with the TCRdist pipeline. In a later analysis, each TCR beta chain was defined by its CDR3 amino acid sequence together with its V-gene family, and reads lacking a unique V-gene family were excluded. A later analysis removed 592 highly shared, low-generation-probability nucleotide sequences to deal with suspected cross-contamination and a sequencing artifact. For each public chain, a later analysis derived a clonal expansion index from normalized ranks of inferred template counts within each repertoire. Generation probabilities in a later analysis came from a VDJ recombination model fitted to out-of-frame rearrangements, and those results were checked against IGoR. In a later analysis, hypergeometric tests were used to score TCR-TCR, TCR-HLA and TCR-CMV co-occurrence, with a repertoire-size bias correction applied to TCR pairs. A later analysis estimated false discovery rates by permuting HLA or CMV assignments 20 times. A later analysis grouped co-occurring TCRs with DBSCAN, adding TCRdist sequence similarity when clustering within HLA-allele-positive subsets. Repertoires with fewer than 30,000 or more than 120,000 public chains were left out of co-occurrence clustering, as were about 5 repertoires with anomalous nucleotide sharing. TCRdb re-hosts the immuneACCESS table, in-frame sequences only. Its copies lack some clones; in the studies checked, an unresolved V gene accounts for under half of them, and the cause for the rest is not known. V and J calls and clone size are given by that table; D and trimming were obtained from the DNA. Present in this sample are about 110,000 clones, 55% to 65% of which were seen just once. The ten largest account for 2% to 2.5% of the sample.

The cohort was made up of under 800 healthy bone marrow donors. At the time of sampling, every cohort member was nominally healthy, though immune exposures that went unrecorded were likely present. The donor tested CMV seronegative, placing the donor among the 352 seronegative members of the cohort. A peripheral blood sample was provided by each donor, and peripheral blood mononuclear cells were used for TCR beta sequencing. The Qiagen DNeasy Blood Extraction Kit was used to extract genomic DNA from the blood cell samples. To note about this clone: The clone's antigen remains unknown. Base quality data are lacking; no much larger clone is found one base away.

From V the trimming removes 5 bases and from J it removes 7 bases, while the gene matches leave 15 bases of the junction unaccounted for. The germline V gene encodes CDR1 SGHDT and CDR2 YYEEEE. The CDR3 runs 18 amino acids, cysteine and phenylalanine included. The only DNA kept is the CDR3, 54 bases in frame from the first base. Results and caveats for the whole study, not just this receptor: This cohort had only TCR beta chains sequenced, and the lack of alpha or paired-chain data limited which features could be detected. Some IMGT-functional V segments, including TRBV6-2 and TRBV6-3, could not be distinguished by the 87-base-pair reads and were therefore excluded. A further reported finding was that TCR beta sequences accurately predicted the HLA-A and HLA-B alleles for most subjects in the first cohort. Most CMV-associated TCR beta chains appeared to be HLA-restricted in a later analysis, and the HLA associations seemed to be driven largely by CMV exposure. Presence/absence analyses assumed roughly uniform sequencing depth across donors, an assumption that may not hold. According to a later genetic analysis, donors in an Asian-associated ancestry cluster had fewer N-insertions in productive TCRs than the approximately 630-donor mean. A total of 150 to 200 TCR beta chains were listed by the study as associated with cytomegalovirus. Linkage disequilibrium might explain the correlated functional status among segregating V segments, but an unknown experimental factor could not be ruled out. The authors suggested that the approach could potentially be extended to other disease states and immunological phenotypes. Because counts were too low, under 20 rarely observed V segments, including chromosome 9 orphons, were left out of the earlier analysis of over 550 of the donors. Strong co-occurrence of HLA alleles, especially DR and DQ, made assigning TCR associations to individual alleles difficult. A later analysis found that TCR association rates varied across HLA loci, with DRB1 alleles showing the most associated TCRs and HLA-C alleles the fewest. In a later analysis, several top co-occurrence clusters were reported to appear linked to parvovirus B19, influenza, CMV and Epstein-Barr virus. Most TCR sequences were observed very rarely across donors, whereas some public TCRs were present in many individuals. Cytomegalovirus status was reported to be diagnosed by the classifier with high specificity and sensitivity in both the original and validation cohorts. A cluster of highly shared sequence variants was judged likely to represent a technical artifact of the sequencing pipeline. Immune exposure information for the cohort was limited to CMV serostatus. A later analysis associated 17,000 or so TCR beta sequences with specific HLA alleles at a false discovery rate of 0.05. In an earlier analysis of about 600 of the donors, most TCR beta V segments appeared in productive rearrangements about 90% or about 30% of the time, broadly matching IMGT annotations. A few of the identified cytomegalovirus-associated TCR beta chains were confirmed in vitro to be specific for cytomegalovirus antigens. Because HLA typing was missing for some donors at each locus, association tests included only the typed subset. In a later analysis, HLA-associated TCR beta chains were found to be more clonally expanded and to have lower generation probabilities than equally common non-associated chains. An association between a missense DCLRE1C variant and V-gene and J-gene trimming of TCR beta chains was found in a later genetic analysis and replicated in an independent cohort.

This TCR came from a woman in her 30s in good health and CMV-seronegative. Recombination linked TRBV5-6 to TRBJ2-1; TRBD2 matches 13 bases in the middle. Specimen: PBMCs. The CDR3 has the sequence CASSAGTSGTDSGNEQFF. The nucleotides are TGTGCCAGCAGTGCCGGGACTAGCGGGACTGATTCGGGAAATGAGCAGTTCTTC.